The rows below give T cell receptor beta chains drawn from one sample of a study of blood T cell repertoires in COVID-19. Assay used: immunoSEQ multiplex PCR; TCRdb lists only in-frame clones, some missing. Here the sample spans around 300,000 clones, 70% to 90% being singletons. Input material: peripheral blood. The receptor set was obtained from a woman aged 65 to 85 with acute or convalescent COVID-19. CDR3s include the opening cysteine and the closing phenylalanine or tryptophan. A D gene is named only where the DNA matches it firmly. The size entry is marked missing in some rows and otherwise reads once, few, many or a size class.

>TRBJ1-1|TRBD1|-|TRBV29-1
CSVADRGGSNTEAFF
TGCAGCGTCGCCGACAGGGGCGGTTCCAACACTGAAGCTTTCTTT
>TRBJ1-2|-|-|TRBV10-3
CAISESAGGRDGYTF
TGTGCCATCAGTGAGTCGGCGGGAGGGAGAGATGGCTACACCTTC
>TRBJ2-7|-|few|TRBV7-3
CASSPPSSYEQYF
TGTGCCAGCAGCCCCCCGAGCTCCTACGAGCAGTACTTC
>TRBJ2-4|-|-|TRBV18
CASSPETRDIQYF
TGTGCCAGCTCACCCGAAACGCGGGACATTCAGTACTTC
>TRBJ2-7|TRBD1|once|TRBV4-2
CASSQAGGLSYEQYF
TGTGCCAGCAGCCAAGCAGGGGGTTTATCCTACGAGCAGTACTTC
>TRBJ1-2|TRBD1|-|TRBV3-1/TRBV3-2
CASSQGTGLMSNYGYTF
TGTGCCAGCAGCCAAGGGACAGGGTTGATGTCAAACTATGGCTACACCTTC
>TRBJ2-2|-|-|TRBV3-1/TRBV3-2
CASTLIPGTGELFF
TGTGCCAGCACCCTGATCCCAGGCACCGGGGAGCTGTTTTTT
>TRBJ2-2|-|-|TRBV10-3
CASTQAGELFF
TGTGCCTCGACCCAGGCCGGGGAGCTGTTTTTT
>TRBJ2-7|-|-|TRBV7-2
CASSLARAYEQYF
TGTGCCAGCAGCTTAGCCAGGGCCTACGAGCAGTACTTC
>TRBJ2-6|-|-|TRBV28
CASRSGANVLTF
TGTGCCAGTCGCTCTGGGGCCAACGTCCTGACTTTC
>TRBJ2-1|TRBD1|-|TRBV6-5
CASSDRPYNEQFF
TGTGCCAGTTCGGACAGGCCCTACAATGAGCAGTTCTTC
>TRBJ1-1|TRBD1|-|TRBV11-2
CASSVRTGLNTEAFF
TGTGCCAGCAGCGTTCGGACAGGGTTGAACACTGAAGCTTTCTTT